This passage covers 2 T cell receptor beta chains from one sample sequenced in a study of human T cells and chemical hapten exposure (dated by TCRdb to about 2021). Library construction relied on RACE. The sequencer listed for this sample is NextSeq 500. In TCRdb, the public reads were trimmed at Q25 with fastp and aligned with MiXCR, with productive beta chains retained. Rows matching on CDR3 protein sequence are summarized as one entry with the most common DNA and genes. Counted in this sample were under 200,000 distinct CDR3 sequences; just under 30% of them appeared once. Of the sample, less than 3.5% is held by the ten largest clones. What this sample's time point label stands for: pre-sensitization, week 0. Sample treatment or condition, as interpreted from the label and publication: therapeutic diphenylcyclopropenone sensitization with weekly scalp DPC. The starting material was whole blood, obtained in connection with sensitization to the hapten diphenylcyclopropenone (DPC). These TCRs come from a woman in her twenties or thirties with alopecia areata. Some clones in this sample may be carry-over from other donors' samples.

The J gene is TRBJ1-4, the V gene TRBV4-3; maybe TRBD1 (5 bases). V was trimmed by 0 bases and J by 8 bases, leaving 16 bases between them. The CDR3 consists of 16 residues. Germline CDR1 LGHNA, CDR2 YSLEER. The CDR3 DNA sequence: TGCGCCAGCAGCCAAGATGTGTCGGGGGTTAGAGAAAAACTGTTTTTT. Encoded protein: CASSQDVSGVREKLFF.

V and J are TRBV4-1 and TRBJ1-5, with D maybe TRBD1 (5 bases). The V end was cut by 0 bases, the J end by 10 bases, with 10 bases between. Germline V CDR1 and CDR2: MGHRA, YSYEKL. The CDR3 loop spans 13 amino acids. The CDR3 coding sequence is TGCGCCAGCAGCCAAGATAAGGGGACCCCCCAGCATTTT. Residues: CASSQDKGTPQHF.